This T cell receptor beta chain was identified in a study of blood T cell repertoires in COVID-19. Study information: Material from acute and convalescent COVID-19 was sourced from the United States, Italy and Spain. Nucleic acid was either cDNA or gDNA, and it came from T cells, B-cell-depleted T cells, or PBMCs.

The CDR3 runs 16 residues. J gave up 5 bases and V 5 bases, and 7 bases lay outside the gene matches. CDR1 is SEHNR and CDR2 is FQNEAQ in the germline V gene (reference sequence). Authors' data handling: Amplification of reference gene primers provided the estimated nucleated cell counts. Libraries were prepared by immunoSEQ multiplex PCR; TCRdb keeps only in-frame clonotypes and omits some of them. The DNA was the basis for D and trimming; V, J and clone size are from that table. The profile shows 250,000 or so clones, around four fifths of them singletons. The chain employs TRBV7-9 and TRBJ2-3; 13 bases are a match to TRBD2. The receptor's source is a woman aged 55-69 years with active or convalescent COVID-19. The specimen sequenced was peripheral blood. For the CDR3, the DNA is TGTGCCAGCAGCCGGAGGACTAGCGGGAGTATAGATACGCAGTATTTT. Protein: CASSRRTSGSIDTQYF.